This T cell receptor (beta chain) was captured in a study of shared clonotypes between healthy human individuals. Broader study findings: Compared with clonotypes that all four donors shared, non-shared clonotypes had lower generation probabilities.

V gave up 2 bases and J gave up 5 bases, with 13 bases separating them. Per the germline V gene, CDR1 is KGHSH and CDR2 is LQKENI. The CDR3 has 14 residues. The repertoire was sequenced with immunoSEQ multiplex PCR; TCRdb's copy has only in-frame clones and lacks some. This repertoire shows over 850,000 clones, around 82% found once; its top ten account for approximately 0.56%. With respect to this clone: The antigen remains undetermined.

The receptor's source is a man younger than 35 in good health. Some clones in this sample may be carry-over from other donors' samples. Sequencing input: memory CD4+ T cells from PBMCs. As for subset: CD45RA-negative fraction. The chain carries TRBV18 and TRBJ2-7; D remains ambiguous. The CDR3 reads CASSPVLTDNEQYF. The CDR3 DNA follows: TGTGCCAGCTCACCAGTTTTGACGGATAACGAGCAGTACTTC.